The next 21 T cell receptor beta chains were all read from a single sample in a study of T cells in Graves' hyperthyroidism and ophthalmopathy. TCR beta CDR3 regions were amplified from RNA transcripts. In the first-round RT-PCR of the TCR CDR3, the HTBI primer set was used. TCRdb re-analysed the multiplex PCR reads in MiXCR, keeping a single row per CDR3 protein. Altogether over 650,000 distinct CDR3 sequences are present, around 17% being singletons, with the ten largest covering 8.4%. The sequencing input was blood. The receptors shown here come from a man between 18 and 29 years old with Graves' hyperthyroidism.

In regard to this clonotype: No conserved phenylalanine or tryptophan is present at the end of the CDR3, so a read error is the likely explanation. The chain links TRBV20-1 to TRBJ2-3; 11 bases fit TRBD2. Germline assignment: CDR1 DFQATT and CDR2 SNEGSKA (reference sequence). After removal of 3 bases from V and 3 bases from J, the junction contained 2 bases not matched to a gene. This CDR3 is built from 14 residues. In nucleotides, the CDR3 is TGCAGTGCTAGGGGACTAGCGGTAACAGATACGCAGTATTCT. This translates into CSARGLAVTDTQYS.

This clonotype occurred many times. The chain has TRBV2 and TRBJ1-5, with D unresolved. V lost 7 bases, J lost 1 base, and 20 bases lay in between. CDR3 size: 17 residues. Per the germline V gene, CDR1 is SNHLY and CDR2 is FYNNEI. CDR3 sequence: CASTPLGGVLSNQPQHF. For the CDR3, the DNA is TGTGCCAGCACCCCCCTGGGTGGGGTCTTAAGCAATCAGCCCCAGCATTTT.

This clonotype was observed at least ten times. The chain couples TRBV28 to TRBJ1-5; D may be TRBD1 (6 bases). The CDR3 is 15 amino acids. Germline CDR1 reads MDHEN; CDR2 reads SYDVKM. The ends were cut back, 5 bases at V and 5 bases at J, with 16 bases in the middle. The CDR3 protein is CASSPGQLRYQPQHF. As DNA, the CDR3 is TGTGCCAGCAGTCCTGGACAGCTAAGATATCAGCCCCAGCATTTT.

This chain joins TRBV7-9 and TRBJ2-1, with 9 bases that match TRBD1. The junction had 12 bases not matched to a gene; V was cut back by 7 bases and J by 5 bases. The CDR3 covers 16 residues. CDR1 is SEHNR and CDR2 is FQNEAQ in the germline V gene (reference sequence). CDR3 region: CASISQGDRVDNEQFF. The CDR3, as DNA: TGTGCCAGCATCAGCCAGGGGGACAGGGTGGACAATGAGCAGTTCTTC.

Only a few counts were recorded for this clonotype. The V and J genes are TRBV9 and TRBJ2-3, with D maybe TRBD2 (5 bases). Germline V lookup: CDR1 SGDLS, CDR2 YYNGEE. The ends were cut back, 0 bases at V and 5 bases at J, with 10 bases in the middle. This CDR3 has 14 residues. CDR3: CASSVGVSGDTQYF. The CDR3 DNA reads TGTGCCAGCAGCGTAGGAGTGAGCGGAGATACGCAGTATTTT.

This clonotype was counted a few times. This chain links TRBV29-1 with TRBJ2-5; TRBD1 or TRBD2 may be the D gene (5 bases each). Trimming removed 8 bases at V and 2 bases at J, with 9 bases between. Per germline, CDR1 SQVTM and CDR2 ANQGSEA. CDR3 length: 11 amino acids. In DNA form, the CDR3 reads TGCAGCACTAGGACACAAGAGACCCAGTACTTC. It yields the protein CSTRTQETQYF.

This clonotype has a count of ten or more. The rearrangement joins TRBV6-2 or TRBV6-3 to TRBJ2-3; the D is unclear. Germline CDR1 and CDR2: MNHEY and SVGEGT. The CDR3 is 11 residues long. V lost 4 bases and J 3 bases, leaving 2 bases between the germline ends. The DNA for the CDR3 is TGTGCCAGCAGTTGGACAGATACGCAGTATTTT. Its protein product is CASSWTDTQYF.

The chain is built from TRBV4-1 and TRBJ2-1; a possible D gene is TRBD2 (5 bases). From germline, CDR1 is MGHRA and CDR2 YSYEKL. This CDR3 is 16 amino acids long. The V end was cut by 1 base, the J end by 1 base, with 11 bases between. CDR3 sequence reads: CASSQGRGSSYNEQFF. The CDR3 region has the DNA TGCGCCAGCAGCCAAGGGAGAGGGAGTTCCTACAATGAGCAGTTCTTC.

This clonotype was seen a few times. The CDR3 reads CASSLARRGYYEQYF. CDR3 in DNA: TGTGCCAGCAGCTTAGCGAGGCGGGGCTATTACGAGCAGTACTTC. V gene TRBV7-2 combines with J gene TRBJ2-7; D perhaps matches TRBD2 (6 bases). Germline values: CDR1 SGHTA, CDR2 FQGNSA. This CDR3 spans 15 amino acids. Trimming took 0 bases from V and 4 from J, leaving 13 bases between them.

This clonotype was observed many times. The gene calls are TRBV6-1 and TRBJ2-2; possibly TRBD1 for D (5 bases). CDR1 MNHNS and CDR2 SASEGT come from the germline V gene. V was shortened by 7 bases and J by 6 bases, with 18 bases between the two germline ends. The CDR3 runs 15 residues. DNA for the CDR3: TGTGCCAGCACCCCTCGGGCAGGACACGCCGGGGAGCTGTTTTTT. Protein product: CASTPRAGHAGELFF.

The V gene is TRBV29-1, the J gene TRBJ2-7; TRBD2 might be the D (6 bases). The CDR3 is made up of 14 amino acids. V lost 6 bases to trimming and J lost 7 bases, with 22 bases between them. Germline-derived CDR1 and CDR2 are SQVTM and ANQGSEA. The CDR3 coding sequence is TGCAGCGTGGCTAAGGGACTCACCCGTGGGGAGCAGTACTTC. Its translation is CSVAKGLTRGEQYF.

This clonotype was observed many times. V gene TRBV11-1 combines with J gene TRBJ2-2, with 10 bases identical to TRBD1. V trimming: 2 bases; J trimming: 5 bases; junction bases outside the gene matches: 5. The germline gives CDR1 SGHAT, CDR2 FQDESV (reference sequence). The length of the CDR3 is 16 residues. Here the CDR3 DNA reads TGTGCCAGCAGCTTATCGACAGGGGGCCGTACCGGGGAGCTGTTTTTT. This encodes CASSLSTGGRTGELFF.

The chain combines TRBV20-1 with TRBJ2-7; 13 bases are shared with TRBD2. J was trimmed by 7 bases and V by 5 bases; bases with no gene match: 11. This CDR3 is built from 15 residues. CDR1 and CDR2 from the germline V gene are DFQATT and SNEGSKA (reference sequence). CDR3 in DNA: TGCAGTGCTCCTAGGACTAGCGGGGGTCCTAAGGAGCAGTACTTC. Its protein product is CSAPRTSGGPKEQYF.

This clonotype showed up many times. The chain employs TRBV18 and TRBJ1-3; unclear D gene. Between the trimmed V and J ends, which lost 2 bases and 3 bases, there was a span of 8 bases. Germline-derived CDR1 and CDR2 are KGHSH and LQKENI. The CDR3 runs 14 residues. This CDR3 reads CASSPNQDGNTIYF. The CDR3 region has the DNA TGTGCCAGCTCACCAAACCAGGATGGAAACACCATATATTTT. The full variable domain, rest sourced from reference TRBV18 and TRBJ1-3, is NAGVMQNPRHLVRRRGQEARLRCSPMKGHSHVYWYRQLPEEGLKFMVYLQKENIIDESGMPKERFSAEFPKEGPSILRIQQVVRGDSAAYFCASSPNQDGNTIYFGEGSWLTVV.

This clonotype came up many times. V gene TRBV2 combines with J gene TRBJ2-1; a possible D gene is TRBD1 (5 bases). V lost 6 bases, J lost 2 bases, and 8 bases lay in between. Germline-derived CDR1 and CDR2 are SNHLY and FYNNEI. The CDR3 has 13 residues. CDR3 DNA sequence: TGTGCCAGCAGCCTGGACACCTACAATGAGCAGTTCTTC. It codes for CASSLDTYNEQFF.

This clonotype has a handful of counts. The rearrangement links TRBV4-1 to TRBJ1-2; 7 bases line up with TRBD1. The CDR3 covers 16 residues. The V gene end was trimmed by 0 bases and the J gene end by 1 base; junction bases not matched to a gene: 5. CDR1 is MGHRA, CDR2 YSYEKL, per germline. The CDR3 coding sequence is TGCGCCAGCAGCCAAGAACTGGGACAGCTTAACTATGGCTACACCTTC. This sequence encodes CASSQELGQLNYGYTF.

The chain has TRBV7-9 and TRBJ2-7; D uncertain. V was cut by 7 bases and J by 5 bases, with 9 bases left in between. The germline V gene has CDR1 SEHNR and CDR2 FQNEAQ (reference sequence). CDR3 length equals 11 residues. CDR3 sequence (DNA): TGTGCCAGCAACTCGATAGACGAGCAGTACTTC. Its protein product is CASNSIDEQYF.

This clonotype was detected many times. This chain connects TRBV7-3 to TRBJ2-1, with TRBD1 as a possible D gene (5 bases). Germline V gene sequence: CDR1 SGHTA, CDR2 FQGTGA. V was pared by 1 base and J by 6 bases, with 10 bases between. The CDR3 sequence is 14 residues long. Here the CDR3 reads CASSLSAGLNEQFF. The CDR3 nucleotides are TGTGCCAGCAGCTTAAGTGCAGGGCTCAATGAGCAGTTCTTC.

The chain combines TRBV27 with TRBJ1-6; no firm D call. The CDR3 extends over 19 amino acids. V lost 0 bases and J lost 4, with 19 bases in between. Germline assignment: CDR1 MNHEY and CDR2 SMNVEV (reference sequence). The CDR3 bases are TGTGCCAGCAGTTTATCTCCCCTGACGACGCAAAGTTATAATTCACCCCTCCACTTT. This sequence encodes CASSLSPLTTQSYNSPLHF.

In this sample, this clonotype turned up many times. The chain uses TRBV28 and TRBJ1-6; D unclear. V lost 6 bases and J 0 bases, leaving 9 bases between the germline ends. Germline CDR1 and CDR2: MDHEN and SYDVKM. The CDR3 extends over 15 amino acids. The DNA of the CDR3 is TGTGCCAGCAGCCCCAGCCTCTCCTATAATTCACCCCTCCACTTT. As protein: CASSPSLSYNSPLHF.

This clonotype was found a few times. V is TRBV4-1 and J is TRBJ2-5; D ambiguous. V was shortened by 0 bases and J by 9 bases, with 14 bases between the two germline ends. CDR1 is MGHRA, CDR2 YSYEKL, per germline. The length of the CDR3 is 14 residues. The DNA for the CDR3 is TGCGCCAGCAGCCAAGATGCGTGGTTCGCGTCCCAGTACTTC. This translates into CASSQDAWFASQYF.